This TCR beta chain was sequenced for a study of blood T cell repertoires in COVID-19. The wider study: Acute and convalescent COVID-19 samples came from the United States, Italy and Spain. T cells, B-cell-depleted T cells, or PBMCs provided the cDNA or gDNA that served as material.

How the authors handled the data: Reference gene primer amplification yielded estimated nucleated cell counts. Here immunoSEQ multiplex PCR was the method, and the copy in TCRdb shows in-frame clones only, minus some. For V, J and clone size, that table is used; D and trimming come from the DNA. The data contain around 170,000 clones, more than 85% of them singletons. The CDR3 extends over 16 amino acids. Trimming removed 4 bases from V and 0 bases from J; junction bases left unmatched: 7. Germline V gene sequence: CDR1 SNHLY, CDR2 FYNNEI. What was sequenced was peripheral blood. This TCR derives from a woman aged 25 to 39 with active or convalescent COVID-19. V and J are TRBV2 and TRBJ1-2; 8 bases align to TRBD1. The DNA of the CDR3 is TGTGCCAGCAGTGTAGGCCAGGGGGCCGCTAACTATGGCTACACCTTC. Its protein is CASSVGQGAANYGYTF. Supplemented by reference TRBV2 and TRBJ1-2, the full variable domain reads EPEVTQTPSHQVTQMGQEVILRCVPISNHLYFYWYRQILGQKVEFLVSFYNNEISEKSEIFDDQFSVERPDGSNFTLKIRSTKLEDSAMYFCASSVGQGAANYGYTFGSGTRLTVV.